This T cell receptor beta chain was sequenced in a study of shared clonotypes between healthy human individuals. Across the whole study: Used for every donor were three CD4 naive, three CD4 memory, two CD8 naive and one CD8 memory plate.

The V and J ends lost 0 bases and 5 bases, in that order; junction bases with no gene match: 4. The CDR3 totals 15 residues. Germline V gene sequence: CDR1 ENHRY, CDR2 SYGVKD. The donor population consisted of healthy HIV-negative adults with no recent acute infections or vaccinations. Sorted-subset replicate PCR reactions contained around 220 ng DNA, corresponding to some 29,000 T cell genomes. Sequenced by immunoSEQ multiplex PCR; TCRdb stores in-frame clones only, minus some. The sample includes some 2,400,000 clones, approximately 96% seen only once; the top ten take less than 0.15%. The sequence was collected from a man aged 18 to 29 in good health. The chain recombines TRBV10-3 with TRBJ1-1, with 9 bases lining up with TRBD1. Sequencing used naive CD4+ T cells sorted from blood. Subset of the sample: CD45RA+ positively selected. The CDR3 is CAISESEQGATEAFF. The CDR3, as DNA: TGTGCCATCAGTGAGTCAGAACAGGGGGCAACTGAAGCTTTCTTT.